Each of the 21 T cell receptor beta chains below was sequenced from the same sample in a study of T-cell reconstitution after alpha-beta-depleted transplantation in children. Preparation of the TCRbeta library was carried out with unique molecular identifiers. TCRdb redid the calling of the PCR reads with MiXCR, one entry per CDR3 protein. The repertoire has roughly 310,000 distinct CDR3 sequences, around 25% of them found once; the top ten carry approximately 11%. The sequences come from PBMCs, mostly from graft donor cells, collected 180 days after TCRalphabeta/CD19-depleted stem cell transplant. The receptors stem from a male patient under 18 who had a stem cell transplant for acute lymphoblastic leukemia, so the T cells may come from the graft donor.

V gene TRBV27 combines with J gene TRBJ2-7, with a possible D match to TRBD1 (6 bases). With 5 bases removed from V and 3 bases from J, the gap between germline ends came to 11 bases. CDR3 size: 13 residues. Germline CDR1 MNHEY, CDR2 SMNVEV (reference sequence). The CDR3 spells CASSVTGDYEQYF. In DNA form, the CDR3 reads TGTGCCAGCAGTGTGACAGGTGACTACGAGCAGTACTTC.

The chain joins TRBV6-5 to TRBJ2-3, with 12 bases lining up with TRBD2. V lost 2 bases to trimming and J lost 3 bases; unmatched junction nucleotides: 3. The length of the CDR3 is 16 residues. CDR1 and CDR2 (germline): MNHEY, SVGAGI. The CDR3 here is CASSYPTSGRTDTQYF. The CDR3 DNA reads as TGTGCCAGCAGTTACCCGACTAGCGGGAGAACAGATACGCAGTATTTT.

The chain joins TRBV7-3 to TRBJ2-2, with D unclear. The V gene lost 1 base and the J gene lost 0 bases, with 6 bases spanning the gap. The CDR3 has 15 residues. Germline V gene lookup returns CDR1 SGHTA and CDR2 FQGTGA. The CDR3 spells CASSLKRANTGELFF. DNA for the CDR3: TGTGCCAGCAGCTTAAAAAGGGCGAACACCGGGGAGCTGTTTTTT.

This clonotype was detected ten times or more. The rearrangement links TRBV9 to TRBJ2-1, with 7 nucleotides matching TRBD1. V was clipped by 3 bases and J by 0 bases; unmatched bases: 3. Germline CDR1 is SGDLS and CDR2 is YYNGEE. The CDR3 totals 15 residues. The CDR3 region has the DNA TGTGCCAGCAGCGCGGGACAGAGCTCCTACAATGAGCAGTTCTTC. It is translated as CASSAGQSSYNEQFF.

The V and J genes are TRBV5-1 and TRBJ2-7; 13 bases map to TRBD2. Per germline, CDR1 SGHRS and CDR2 YFSETQ. The CDR3 covers 19 residues. Trimming took 0 bases from V and 6 from J; bases not matched to a gene: 15. The CDR3 loop is CASSLATQGLAGSLAEQYF. The CDR3 coding sequence is TGCGCCAGCAGCTTGGCAACCCAGGGACTAGCGGGAAGTCTGGCCGAGCAGTACTTC.

The rearrangement links TRBV7-9 to TRBJ2-3; TRBD2 matches at 7 bases. The germline V gene has CDR1 SEHNR and CDR2 FQNEAQ (reference sequence). J was trimmed by 4 bases and V by 2 bases; bases with no gene match: 12. The CDR3 is made up of 17 amino acids. Written as DNA, the CDR3 is TGTGCCAGCAGCTTACGTCGGCGGGAGTGGGGAGCAGATACGCAGTATTTT. This translates into CASSLRRREWGADTQYF.

This clonotype occurred a few times. The V gene is TRBV7-9, the J gene TRBJ2-1, with D unresolved. Looked up from germline, CDR1 is SEHNR and CDR2 is FQNEAQ (reference sequence). The CDR3 loop spans 13 amino acids. Trimming pared 1 base from V and 7 bases from J, leaving 8 bases between. CDR3: CASSLDGVNEQFF. The CDR3 region has the DNA TGTGCCAGCAGCTTAGATGGAGTGAATGAGCAGTTCTTC.

This clonotype was seen many times. V is TRBV7-9 and J is TRBJ2-7; D is unclear. Trimming removed 5 bases from V and 1 base from J, with 15 bases in between. This CDR3 has 15 amino acids. Germline loops: CDR1 SEHNR, CDR2 FQNEAQ (reference sequence). The CDR3 bases are TGTGCCAGCAGCCCGATGCCGGAGAGGTCCTACGAGCAGTACTTC. Translating it yields CASSPMPERSYEQYF.

This clonotype turned up a few times. The chain carries TRBV12-3 or TRBV12-4 and TRBJ1-1; D is possibly TRBD1 (5 bases). The V end was cut by 6 bases, the J end by 5 bases, with 16 bases between. The CDR3 runs to 14 residues. The CDR3 protein is CASSLRDLGTEAFF. Here the CDR3 DNA reads TGTGCCAGCAGCTTAAGGGACTTAGGGACTGAAGCTTTCTTT.

The chain joins TRBV4-2 to TRBJ2-4; TRBD1 is a possible D gene (6 bases). Trimming pared 4 bases from V and 7 bases from J, leaving 14 bases between. Germline CDR1 LGHNA, CDR2 YNFKEQ. This CDR3 spans 14 amino acids. The CDR3: CASSLQGRKNIQYF. DNA for the CDR3: TGTGCCAGCAGCCTACAGGGAAGAAAGAACATTCAGTACTTC.

In this sample, this clonotype turned up a few times. The rearrangement uses TRBV14 and TRBJ2-1, with 9 bases aligning to TRBD2. With 6 bases clipped from V and 8 bases from J, the junction kept 11 bases outside the gene matches. The CDR3 loop spans 15 amino acids. The germline V gene encodes CDR1 SGHDN and CDR2 FVKESK. The CDR3 bases are TGTGCCAGCAGGTCAAGAGGACTAGCGTCCGATGAGCAGTTCTTC. Encoded protein: CASRSRGLASDEQFF.

This clonotype has only a few counts. The chain employs TRBV24-1 and TRBJ1-2; no firm D call. Per germline, CDR1 KGHDR and CDR2 SFDVKD. Trimming shortened V by 5 bases and J by 1 base, and 13 bases separated the two germline ends. This CDR3 contains 15 residues. The CDR3 DNA sequence: TGTGCCACCAGTGCCCCCGGGCGGAGTAACTATGGCTACACCTTC. It specifies CATSAPGRSNYGYTF.

The rearrangement joins TRBV5-1 to TRBJ2-5; a possible D gene is TRBD2 (6 bases). The germline V gene encodes CDR1 SGHRS and CDR2 YFSETQ. Trimming removed 0 bases at V and 5 bases at J, with 14 bases between. The CDR3 consists of 15 residues. CDR3 in amino acids: CASSLGGVHDETQYF. CDR3 coding DNA: TGCGCCAGCAGCTTGGGCGGGGTTCACGATGAGACCCAGTACTTC.

This clonotype was counted ten times or more. This chain connects TRBV5-5 to TRBJ2-3, with 7 bases fitting TRBD1. Trimming took 4 bases from V and 0 from J; bases not matched to a gene: 5. The CDR3 totals 15 residues. CDR1 is SGHKS and CDR2 is YYEKEE in the germline V gene (reference sequence). CDR3 coding DNA: TGTGCCAGCAGCACACCGGGACAGAGCACAGATACGCAGTATTTT. It translates to CASSTPGQSTDTQYF.

This clonotype was counted a few times. The chain joins TRBV20-1 to TRBJ1-1; D gene unclear. Trimming left V 4 bases short and J 7 bases short, with 19 bases between. Germline lookup yields CDR1 DFQATT and CDR2 SNEGSKA (reference sequence). The CDR3 spans 14 residues. The DNA for the CDR3 is TGCAGTGCTACTCCCCTGAGGCGGCTGATTGAAGCTTTCTTT. It specifies CSATPLRRLIEAFF.

The chain employs TRBV4-1 and TRBJ2-5, with 8 positions matching TRBD2. This CDR3 comprises 16 residues. Looked up from germline, CDR1 is MGHRA and CDR2 is YSYEKL. J lost 1 base, V lost 0 bases, and 4 bases had no gene match. CDR3 DNA sequence: TGCGCCAGCAGCCAAGAAAGGACTAGCTCCCAAGAGACCCAGTACTTC. This codes for CASSQERTSSQETQYF.

The gene calls are TRBV20-1 and TRBJ2-5; 7 bases map to TRBD2. Germline CDR1 reads DFQATT; CDR2 reads SNEGSKA (reference sequence). With 6 bases clipped from V and 7 bases from J, the junction kept 20 bases outside the gene matches. This CDR3 region has 16 residues. Here the CDR3 DNA reads TGCAGTGCCCAAACGCTCCGGCTAGCGGCCGTCAGGACCCAGTACTTC. It is translated as CSAQTLRLAAVRTQYF.

The rearrangement joins TRBV27 to TRBJ2-7; perhaps D is TRBD1 or TRBD2 (6 bases each). V was cut by 5 bases and J by 3 bases, with 14 bases left in between. Germline CDR1 and CDR2: MNHEY and SMNVEV (reference sequence). The CDR3 has 14 residues. This CDR3 is CASSPEGGGYEQYF. Written as DNA, the CDR3 is TGTGCCAGCAGTCCGGAGGGGGGAGGCTACGAGCAGTACTTC.

In its sample, this clonotype was seen a few times. The chain couples TRBV27 to TRBJ2-1; D assignment may be TRBD1 or TRBD2 (5 bases each). The CDR3 runs 14 residues. Deletions cut 2 bases from V and 9 bases from J, with 14 bases between. CDR1 MNHEY and CDR2 SMNVEV come from the germline V gene (reference sequence). CDR3 coding DNA: TGTGCCAGCAGTTTAGAGGGGCAGGTCCTTGAGCAGTTCTTC. This encodes CASSLEGQVLEQFF.

The chain couples TRBV7-2 to TRBJ2-3; D is uncertain. Trimming took off 3 bases at V and 15 bases at J, with 16 bases between the two ends. This CDR3 is 12 amino acids long. Germline V CDR1 and CDR2: SGHTA, FQGNSA. The CDR3 loop reads CASSFAPFTNYF. The CDR3 nucleotides read TGTGCCAGCAGCTTCGCCCCTTTTACAAACTATTTT.

This clonotype has only a few counts. V usage is TRBV12-3 or TRBV12-4 and J usage is TRBJ1-2, with D perhaps TRBD1 (5 bases). The CDR3 totals 14 residues. Between the trimmed V and J ends, which lost 3 bases and 8 bases, there was a span of 16 bases. CDR3 amino acids: CASSLFGGVEGYTF. DNA for the CDR3: TGTGCCAGCAGTTTGTTTGGGGGTGTCGAGGGCTACACCTTC.